This T cell receptor (beta chain) stems from a study of cytomegalovirus exposure and HLA in healthy donors. This CDR3 has 14 amino acids. Germline V gene data show CDR1 as MNHNY and CDR2 as SVGAGI (reference sequence). V lost 6 bases and J 3 bases, leaving 15 bases between the germline ends. Primers: 60 Vbeta forward and 13 Jbeta reverse. TCRdb keeps only in-frame clones here, not all; method: immunoSEQ multiplex PCR. This sample contains 45,000 to 55,000 clones. Sequenced material: PBMCs. This chain joins TRBV6-6 and TRBJ2-7; possible D gene TRBD1, 5 bases. The receptor comes from a middle-aged man in good health and CMV-seropositive. The CDR3 region is CASSSQVPGYEQYF. As DNA, the CDR3 is TGTGCCAGCAGCTCACAGGTCCCTGGCTACGAGCAGTACTTC.